The 28 T cell receptor beta chains reported below all come from one sample, sequenced in a study of cytomegalovirus exposure and HLA in healthy donors. Primers for the PCR totalled 60 Vbeta and 13 Jbeta. Clones were sequenced by immunoSEQ multiplex PCR, and TCRdb holds only the in-frame ones, with some missing. Among hundreds of thousands of clones listed, roughly 82% were seen once. Sequenced input: PBMCs. Source of these receptors: a man aged 40-49 years in good health and CMV-seropositive.

This clone was recorded once. The chain employs TRBV29-1 and TRBJ2-5; a weak D match, TRBD1 (5 bases). The length of the CDR3 is 12 residues. V was cut by 5 bases and J by 3 bases, with 10 bases left in between. Germline V lookup: CDR1 SQVTM, CDR2 ANQGSEA. CDR3 coding DNA: TGCAGCGTTCCCTTAGGGGAAGAGACCCAGTACTTC. Protein sequence: CSVPLGEETQYF.

This clone came up a few times. The chain is built from TRBV4-1 and TRBJ1-1; TRBD1 aligns across 7 bases. This CDR3 is built from 15 residues. Germline trimming cut 3 bases from V and 2 bases from J; bases unmatched to any gene: 6. CDR1 MGHRA and CDR2 YSYEKL come from the germline V gene. This CDR3 reads CASSQIRDSNTEAFF. The CDR3 DNA sequence: TGCGCCAGCAGCCAGATTCGGGACAGTAACACTGAAGCTTTCTTT.

This chain connects TRBV5-1 to TRBJ2-2; D ambiguous. Germline CDR1 SGHRS, CDR2 YFSETQ. V lost 7 bases to trimming and J lost 7 bases, with 8 bases between them. The CDR3 is made up of 11 amino acids. The CDR3: CASEFNGELFF. The CDR3, as DNA: TGCGCCAGCGAGTTCAACGGGGAGCTGTTTTTT.

V usage is TRBV6-6 and J usage is TRBJ1-4; D is possibly TRBD1 (6 bases). Trimming took off 0 bases at V and 5 bases at J, with 10 bases between the two ends. CDR3 length: 15 residues. Germline CDR1 is MNHNY and CDR2 is SVGAGI (reference sequence). The CDR3 region is CASSYSRGGNEKLFF. The CDR3 coding sequence is TGTGCCAGCAGTTACTCCAGGGGTGGGAATGAAAAACTGTTTTTT.

The CDR3 DNA reads as TGTGCCACCAGTCTAGGGGGCTCTAGCTCCTACGAGCAGTACTTC. Protein product: CATSLGGSSSYEQYF. The chain recombines TRBV15 with TRBJ2-7; 7 bases map to TRBD1. The CDR3 loop spans 15 amino acids. The V gene end was trimmed by 6 bases and the J gene end by 0 bases; junction bases not matched to a gene: 8. Germline CDR1 reads LNHNV; CDR2 reads YYDKDF (reference sequence).

The rearrangement joins TRBV2 to TRBJ2-5; 10 bases match TRBD2. The CDR3 totals 14 residues. The germline CDR1 and CDR2 sequences are SNHLY and FYNNEI. After removal of 6 bases from V and 2 bases from J, the junction contained 3 bases not matched to a gene. The CDR3 coding sequence is TGTGCCAGCAGAGGACTAGCGGAACAAGAGACCCAGTACTTC. As protein: CASRGLAEQETQYF. The complete variable domain, with remaining parts taken from reference TRBV2 and TRBJ2-5, reads EPEVTQTPSHQVTQMGQEVILRCVPISNHLYFYWYRQILGQKVEFLVSFYNNEISEKSEIFDDQFSVERPDGSNFTLKIRSTKLEDSAMYFCASRGLAEQETQYFGPGTRLLVL.

This clone was counted a single time. This chain uses TRBV6-6 with TRBJ1-1, with D unresolved. The CDR3 spans 14 residues. The V gene's germline CDR1 is MNHNY and CDR2 SVGAGI (reference sequence). V shed 7 bases and J shed 4 bases, with 16 bases lying between them. The CDR3 DNA reads as TGTGCCAGCACCGCACCGGCGGAGTTCACTGAAGCTTTCTTT. This sequence encodes CASTAPAEFTEAFF.

The CDR3 sequence is CASSEREGPYEQYV. CDR3 coding DNA: TGTGCCAGCAGTGAGCGGGAGGGACCCTACGAGCAGTACGTC. The chain joins TRBV2 to TRBJ2-7; 9 bases line up with TRBD2. Germline V lookup: CDR1 SNHLY, CDR2 FYNNEI. V lost 3 bases, J lost 2 bases, and 2 bases stayed unmatched. The CDR3 spans 14 residues.

This clone was picked up one time. The V call is TRBV27, the J call TRBJ2-7; D may be TRBD1 (5 bases). There are 14 residues in the CDR3. Per the germline V gene, CDR1 is MNHEY and CDR2 is SMNVEV (reference sequence). V lost 2 bases to trimming and J lost 3 bases, with 11 bases between them. In DNA, the CDR3 is TGTGCCAGCAGTTTACAGGGCAAAAACTACGAGCAGTACTTC. Protein sequence: CASSLQGKNYEQYF.

The chain combines TRBV7-3 with TRBJ2-1; a possible D gene is TRBD1 (5 bases). Trimming took 4 bases from V and 0 from J, leaving 10 bases between them. The CDR3 covers 15 residues. The germline V gene encodes CDR1 SGHTA and CDR2 FQGTGA. The CDR3 nucleotides read TGTGCCAGCAGCTCCGACAGAGCCTCCTACAATGAGCAGTTCTTC. Its translation: CASSSDRASYNEQFF.

V is TRBV6-5 and J is TRBJ2-7; the D gene is possibly TRBD1 (6 bases). Between the trimmed V and J ends, which lost 5 bases and 6 bases, there was a span of 14 bases. Germline CDR1 MNHEY, CDR2 SVGAGI. CDR3 length: 13 amino acids. Here the CDR3 reads CASSELGAGEQYV. The CDR3, as DNA: TGTGCCAGCAGTGAACTGGGGGCAGGCGAGCAGTACGTC.

The chain has TRBV30 and TRBJ1-5, with no clear D. CDR1 GTSNPN and CDR2 SVGIG come from the germline V gene (reference sequence). The length of the CDR3 is 16 residues. The V gene lost 2 bases and the J gene lost 0 bases, with 14 bases spanning the gap. The CDR3 sequence is CAWSRRGIDSNQPQHF. DNA for the CDR3: TGTGCCTGGAGTAGGAGAGGGATAGATAGCAATCAGCCCCAGCATTTT.

The chain links TRBV5-1 to TRBJ1-2; unclear D gene. V lost 2 bases, J lost 2 bases, and 7 bases lay in between. The V gene's germline CDR1 is SGHRS and CDR2 YFSETQ. This CDR3 has 13 residues. The DNA of the CDR3 is TGCGCCAGCAGCTTCCAGGAAAACTATGGCTACACCTTC. Amino acids: CASSFQENYGYTF.

This chain uses TRBV29-1 with TRBJ1-1; D is perhaps TRBD1 (5 bases). In germline, CDR1 is SQVTM, CDR2 ANQGSEA. Between the trimmed V and J ends, which lost 6 bases and 0 bases, there was a span of 14 bases. The CDR3 length is 14 residues. The CDR3 loop reads CSVTPTVMNTEAFF. The DNA for the CDR3 is TGCAGCGTAACACCGACAGTGATGAACACTGAAGCTTTCTTT.

The genes are TRBV2 and TRBJ2-5; 10 bases map to TRBD2. The V gene end was trimmed by 6 bases and the J gene end by 5 bases; junction bases not matched to a gene: 9. This CDR3 has 15 residues. Germline V gene sequence: CDR1 SNHLY, CDR2 FYNNEI. CDR3 sequence: CASRVGTSAWETQYF. As DNA, the CDR3 is TGTGCCAGCAGGGTTGGGACTAGCGCCTGGGAGACCCAGTACTTC.

The V gene is TRBV28, the J gene TRBJ1-4; 9 bases fit TRBD1. The CDR3 runs to 14 residues. J lost 4 bases, V lost 6 bases, and 3 bases had no gene match. Germline V gene lookup returns CDR1 MDHEN and CDR2 SYDVKM. DNA of the CDR3: TGTGCCAGCAGGGGGACAGGGCTTAATGAAAAACTGTTTTTT. Its protein product is CASRGTGLNEKLFF.

The chain combines TRBV7-9 with TRBJ2-1, with 15 bases that match TRBD2. The CDR3 is 17 residues long. Trimming at V came to 5 bases and at J to 5 bases, leaving 7 bases not matched to a gene. The germline V gene has CDR1 SEHNR and CDR2 FQNEAQ (reference sequence). The CDR3 reads CASSEGTSGRPHNEQFF. CDR3 DNA: TGTGCCAGCAGCGAAGGGACTAGCGGGAGGCCCCACAATGAGCAGTTCTTC.

The chain is built from TRBV19 and TRBJ1-1; possibly TRBD1 for D (6 bases). Trimming cost V 5 bases and J 3 bases, with 22 bases left between them. Germline loops: CDR1 LNHDA, CDR2 SQIVND (reference sequence). The CDR3 has 17 residues. CDR3 nucleotide sequence: TGTGCCAGTAGTCCGAGAATCCCACAGGGAATTCACACTGAAGCTTTCTTT. It codes for CASSPRIPQGIHTEAFF.

This chain connects TRBV6-5 to TRBJ2-5, with D maybe TRBD2 (6 bases). V shed 8 bases and J shed 4 bases, with 14 bases lying between them. CDR1 MNHEY and CDR2 SVGAGI come from the germline V gene. This CDR3 comprises 13 residues. This chain's CDR3 is CASAGGKVETQYF. CDR3 sequence (DNA): TGTGCCAGCGCCGGCGGGAAGGTAGAGACCCAGTACTTC.

The chain carries TRBV7-7 and TRBJ2-1; possibly TRBD1 for D (6 bases). The CDR3 has 15 amino acids. The V and J ends lost 1 base and 2 bases respectively, with 9 bases between them. CDR1 is SSHAT, CDR2 FNYEAQ, per germline (reference sequence). DNA of the CDR3: TGTGCCAGCAGCTTAGGACAGGCCGCCTACAATGAGCAGTTCTTC. Its protein is CASSLGQAAYNEQFF.

This clone was observed a single time. J is TRBJ2-1 and V is TRBV7-9, with 10 bases fitting TRBD1. V gave up 2 bases and J gave up 7 bases; unmatched junction bases: 5. Germline CDR1 reads SEHNR; CDR2 reads FQNEAQ (reference sequence). CDR3 size: 15 residues. CDR3 in DNA: TGTGCCAGCAGCTTAAGGGGACAGGGGACAAATGAGCAGTTCTTC. It encodes CASSLRGQGTNEQFF.

V gene TRBV9 combines with J gene TRBJ1-1; no firm D call. V gave up 2 bases and J gave up 6 bases, with 14 bases separating them. Germline CDR1 and CDR2: SGDLS and YYNGEE. CDR3 length equals 14 residues. This chain's CDR3 is CASSVGIVEPEAFF. CDR3 sequence (DNA): TGTGCCAGCAGCGTGGGCATCGTGGAACCTGAAGCTTTCTTT.

V gene TRBV2 combines with J gene TRBJ1-2; D is unresolved. The germline V and J ends were trimmed by 1 base and 1 base, with 7 bases remaining between them. The CDR3 contains 14 residues. Germline V gene sequence: CDR1 SNHLY, CDR2 FYNNEI. The CDR3 spells CASSEGGINYGYTF. The CDR3 nucleotides read TGTGCCAGCAGTGAAGGAGGAATTAACTATGGCTACACCTTC.

The genes are TRBV27 and TRBJ2-1; TRBD2 agrees at 16 bases. The CDR3 extends over 17 amino acids. V lost 5 bases to trimming and J lost 6 bases; unmatched junction nucleotides: 7. Germline V gene data show CDR1 as MNHEY and CDR2 as SMNVEV (reference sequence). CDR3 in amino acids: CASSPGLAGGPGNEQFF. The CDR3 nucleotides read TGTGCCAGCAGTCCGGGACTAGCGGGAGGGCCTGGCAATGAGCAGTTCTTC.

The V gene is TRBV5-1, the J gene TRBJ1-4; the D gene is possibly TRBD1 (6 bases). V gave up 4 bases and J gave up 7 bases, with 14 bases separating them. Germline CDR1 SGHRS, CDR2 YFSETQ. This CDR3 has 14 amino acids. The CDR3 coding sequence is TGCGCCAGCAGCGCGACAGGTATTCTTGAAAAACTGTTTTTT. This codes for CASSATGILEKLFF.

The rearrangement links TRBV10-1 to TRBJ2-1; D may be TRBD1 (6 bases). This CDR3 comprises 12 residues. V lost 4 bases and J 8 bases, leaving 9 bases between the germline ends. Germline V gives CDR1 WNHNN, CDR2 SYGVQD (reference sequence). The DNA for the CDR3 is TGCGCCAGCAGTGGAGCAGGGGATGAGCAGTTCTTC. Translation gives CASSGAGDEQFF.

The chain employs TRBV7-8 and TRBJ1-1; D is unresolved. V was trimmed by 7 bases and J by 6 bases, leaving 12 bases between them. CDR3 size: 12 residues. From germline, CDR1 is SGHVS and CDR2 FQNEAQ. CDR3 DNA sequence: TGTGCCAGCACGGGCCGGGAACCTGAAGCTTTCTTT. Protein product: CASTGREPEAFF.

The chain couples TRBV2 to TRBJ1-2, with D possibly TRBD1 on 5 matching bases. The germline V gene encodes CDR1 SNHLY and CDR2 FYNNEI. The CDR3 runs 13 residues. The V end lost 2 bases, the J end lost 4 bases, and 8 bases lay between the germline ends. The CDR3 DNA reads TGTGCCAGCAGTGAATTAGGGGCCTATGGCTACACCTTC. This sequence encodes CASSELGAYGYTF.